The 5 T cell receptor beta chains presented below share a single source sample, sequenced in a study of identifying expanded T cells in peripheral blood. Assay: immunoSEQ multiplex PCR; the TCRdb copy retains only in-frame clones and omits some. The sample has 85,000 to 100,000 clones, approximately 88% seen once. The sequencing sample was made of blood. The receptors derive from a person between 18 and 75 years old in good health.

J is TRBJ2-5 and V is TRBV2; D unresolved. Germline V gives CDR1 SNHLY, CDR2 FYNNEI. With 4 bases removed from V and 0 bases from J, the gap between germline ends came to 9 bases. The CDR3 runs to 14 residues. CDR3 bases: TGTGCCAGCAGTGTATCAGACCACCAAGAGACCCAGTACTTC. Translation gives CASSVSDHQETQYF.

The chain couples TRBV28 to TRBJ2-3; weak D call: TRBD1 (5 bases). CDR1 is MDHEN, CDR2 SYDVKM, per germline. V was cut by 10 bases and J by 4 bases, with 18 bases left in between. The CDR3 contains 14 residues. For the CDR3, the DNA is TGTGCCACCCACAGGAGCCTCGGAGCAGATACGCAGTATTTT. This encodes CATHRSLGADTQYF. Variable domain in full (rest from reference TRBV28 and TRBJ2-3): DVKVTQSSRYLVKRTGEKVFLECVQDMDHENMFWYRQDPGLGLRLIYFSYDVKMKEKGDIPEGYSVSREKKERFSLILESASTNQTSMYLCATHRSLGADTQYFGPGTRLTVL.

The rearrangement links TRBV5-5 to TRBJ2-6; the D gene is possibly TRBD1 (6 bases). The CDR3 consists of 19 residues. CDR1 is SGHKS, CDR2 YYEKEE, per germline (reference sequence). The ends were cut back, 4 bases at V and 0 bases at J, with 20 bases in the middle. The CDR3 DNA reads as TGTGCCAGCAGCCTAGAACCAGACAGGAGACTCTCTGGGGCCAACGTCCTGACTTTC. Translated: CASSLEPDRRLSGANVLTF.

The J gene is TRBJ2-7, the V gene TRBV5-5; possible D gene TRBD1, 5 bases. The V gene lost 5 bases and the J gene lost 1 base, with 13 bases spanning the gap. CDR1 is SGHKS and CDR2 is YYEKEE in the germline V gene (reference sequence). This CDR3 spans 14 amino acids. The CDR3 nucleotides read TGTGCCAGCAGTTCCCCAGGGTCTTCCTACGAGCAGTACTTC. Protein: CASSSPGSSYEQYF.

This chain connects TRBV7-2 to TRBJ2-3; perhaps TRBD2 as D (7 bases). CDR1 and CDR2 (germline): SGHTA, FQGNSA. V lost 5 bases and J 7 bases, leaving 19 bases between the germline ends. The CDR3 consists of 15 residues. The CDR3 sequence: CASSPSWGGAHTQYF. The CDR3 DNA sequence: TGTGCCAGCAGCCCCTCATGGGGGGGGGCCCATACGCAGTATTTT. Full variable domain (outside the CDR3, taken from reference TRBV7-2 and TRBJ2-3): GAGVSQSPSNKVTEKGKDVELRCDPISGHTALYWYRQSLGQGLEFLIYFQGNSAPDKSGLPSDRFSAERTGGSVSTLTIQRTQQEDSAVYLCASSPSWGGAHTQYFGPGTRLTVL.